This T cell receptor (beta chain) is from a study of regulatory T cells in long-lasting Graves disease. There are many counts of this clonotype. Both iRepertoire HTBI primers and Arm-PCR of CDR3 regions were used to build the TCR beta libraries. TCRdb recomputed calls from the multiplex PCR reads with MiXCR, one row per CDR3 protein. This table holds approximately 470,000 distinct CDR3 sequences, 15% to 20% found once. Trimming cost V 7 bases and J 2 bases, with 15 bases left between them. This CDR3 is built from 14 residues. Germline V gives CDR1 SNHLY, CDR2 FYNNEI. Time point denoted: newly diagnosed GD, antithyroid drugs for less than 3 months. There was RNA extracted from PBMCs, and the TCR library was made from it. The same sample was also used in a study of T cells in Graves' hyperthyroidism and ophthalmopathy.

This TCR was sampled from a man in his forties or fifties with Graves disease. The chain couples TRBV2 to TRBJ2-7; TRBD1 or TRBD2 may be the D gene (5 bases each). Material: peripheral blood mononuclear cells (PBMCs), obtained at new diagnosis, from a patient treated with antithyroid drugs. CDR3: CASTPGTLPYEQYF. CDR3 nucleotides: TGTGCCAGCACCCCGGGGACCTTACCCTACGAGCAGTACTTC.